One sample yielded the 16 T cell receptor beta chains listed below, sequenced in a study of control samples from healthy donors and cancer patients. Measured with immunoSEQ multiplex PCR; TCRdb has only the in-frame clones, and not every one. There are more than 75,000 clones in the sample; 79% occur only once, and 8% to 11% lies in the top ten. The sequenced sample was blood. These receptor sequences come from a woman aged 30 to 39 in good health.

The chain joins TRBV7-8 to TRBJ1-1; D is ambiguous. CDR1 and CDR2 from the germline V gene are SGHVS and FQNEAQ. The length of the CDR3 is 12 residues. Deletions cut 5 bases from V and 5 bases from J, with 9 bases between. The CDR3 bases are TGTGCCAGCAGCCGCGGATTAACTGAAGCTTTCTTT. Its translation: CASSRGLTEAFF.

This chain links TRBV5-1 with TRBJ2-5; possible D gene TRBD1, 6 bases. This CDR3 is 18 amino acids long. From germline, CDR1 is SGHRS and CDR2 YFSETQ. The ends were cut back, 4 bases at V and 2 bases at J, with 24 bases in the middle. The CDR3 is CASSPDIGTRTRQETQYF. CDR3 sequence (DNA): TGCGCCAGCAGCCCTGACATCGGGACACGAACTCGACAAGAGACCCAGTACTTC.

This rearrangement joins TRBV10-3 to TRBJ1-3; D perhaps matches TRBD1 (5 bases). Germline V CDR1 and CDR2: ENHRY, SYGVKD. CDR3 length: 15 amino acids. V lost 3 bases and J lost 2, with 11 bases in between. The CDR3 loop is CAISEPRETGNTIYF. CDR3 DNA sequence: TGTGCCATCAGTGAACCCAGGGAAACTGGAAACACCATATATTTT.

The rearrangement joins TRBV24-1 to TRBJ2-1; maybe TRBD1 (5 bases). This CDR3 has 13 residues. CDR1 and CDR2 from the germline V gene are KGHDR and SFDVKD. V lost 12 bases to trimming and J lost 0 bases, with 11 bases between them. CDR3 bases: TGTGCCGTGCAGGGCTACTCCTACAATGAGCAGTTCTTC. It yields the protein CAVQGYSYNEQFF.

This rearrangement joins TRBV19 to TRBJ2-3; no definite D call. V lost 7 bases and J lost 4, with 9 bases in between. Germline V gene sequence: CDR1 LNHDA, CDR2 SQIVND (reference sequence). CDR3 size: 12 residues. CDR3 bases: TGTGCCAGTAAGGACGGACCAGATACGCAGTATTTT. It codes for CASKDGPDTQYF.

This chain uses TRBV9 with TRBJ2-5; TRBD2 matches 10 bases. This CDR3 contains 16 residues. J lost 4 bases, V lost 2 bases, and 8 bases had no gene match. CDR1 and CDR2 (germline): SGDLS, YYNGEE. The CDR3 region has the DNA TGTGCCAGCAGCGTCGATGAGCGGGGGGGCTTAGAGACCCAGTACTTC. Translated: CASSVDERGGLETQYF.

The J gene is TRBJ2-5, the V gene TRBV6-1; tentative D call: TRBD2 (5 bases). Trimming removed 2 bases from V and 1 base from J, with 11 bases in between. This CDR3 contains 15 residues. Germline lookup yields CDR1 MNHNS and CDR2 SASEGT. The CDR3 coding sequence is TGTGCCAGCAGTGAATTGGCGGGCCGCCAAGAGACCCAGTACTTC. Translating gives CASSELAGRQETQYF.

In its sample, this clone was seen once. The chain combines TRBV15 with TRBJ1-1, with 8 bases identical to TRBD1. CDR3 length: 16 amino acids. CDR1 and CDR2 (germline): LNHNV, YYDKDF (reference sequence). The trim removed 0 bases at V and 5 bases at J, leaving 8 bases unmatched. CDR3 in DNA: TGTGCCACCAGCAGAGAGGGTCAGGGGGCTTGGACTGAAGCTTTCTTT. Translating it yields CATSREGQGAWTEAFF.

The gene calls are TRBV24-1 and TRBJ2-3; the D gene is possibly TRBD2 (5 bases). Germline V gene data show CDR1 as KGHDR and CDR2 as SFDVKD. Between the trimmed V and J ends, which lost 6 bases and 1 base, there was a span of 7 bases. The CDR3 extends over 13 amino acids. The CDR3 region has the DNA TGTGCCACCAGTATCGGGGGCACAGATACGCAGTATTTT. Encoded protein: CATSIGGTDTQYF.

V is TRBV18 and J is TRBJ1-2, with D possibly matching TRBD1 (5 bases). The V end lost 0 bases, the J end lost 0 bases, and 5 bases lay between the germline ends. The germline V gene has CDR1 KGHSH and CDR2 LQKENI. The CDR3 totals 14 residues. As DNA, the CDR3 is TGTGCCAGCTCACCACCGACAGCTAACTATGGCTACACCTTC. This codes for CASSPPTANYGYTF.

This clone was seen once. The rearrangement joins TRBV6-1 to TRBJ2-7, with 7 bases identical to TRBD1. J was trimmed by 2 bases and V by 2 bases; bases with no gene match: 6. The CDR3 consists of 15 residues. Germline V gene sequence: CDR1 MNHNS, CDR2 SASEGT. CDR3 amino acids: CASSEYRGYPYEQYF. CDR3 coding DNA: TGTGCCAGCAGTGAATACAGGGGATATCCCTACGAGCAGTACTTC.

In this sample, this clone turned up a few times. CDR3 bases: TGTGCCAGCAGTCCCTTTAGCAATCAGCCCCAGCATTTT. It is translated as CASSPFSNQPQHF. The gene calls are TRBV28 and TRBJ1-5; no clear D. V was trimmed by 5 bases and J by 0 bases, leaving 5 bases between them. Germline values: CDR1 MDHEN, CDR2 SYDVKM. This CDR3 contains 13 residues.

This sequence joins TRBV2 and TRBJ2-5; D not certain. CDR1 is SNHLY and CDR2 is FYNNEI in the germline V gene. Trimming removed 6 bases at V and 1 base at J, with 9 bases between. CDR3 length equals 13 residues. The CDR3 protein is CASRGSPQETQYF. The CDR3, as DNA: TGTGCCAGCAGGGGAAGCCCCCAAGAGACCCAGTACTTC.

The gene calls are TRBV5-6 and TRBJ2-5, with D possibly being TRBD1 (6 bases). Germline CDR1 and CDR2: SGHDT and YYEEEE. The CDR3 is 15 residues long. The ends were cut back, 1 base at V and 2 bases at J, with 12 bases in the middle. The DNA of the CDR3 is TGTGCCAGCAGCTTGCTTGTAGGGGGTCAAGAGACCCAGTACTTC. This sequence encodes CASSLLVGGQETQYF.

This chain links TRBV30 with TRBJ1-5; TRBD1 aligns across 10 bases. The length of the CDR3 is 17 residues. Unmatched junction bases numbered 8, after V lost 0 bases and J lost 3 bases. Germline V lookup: CDR1 GTSNPN, CDR2 SVGIG (reference sequence). The DNA of the CDR3 is TGTGCCTGGAGTGTACCAATTGGGACAGGGGCCAATCAGCCCCAGCATTTT. This sequence encodes CAWSVPIGTGANQPQHF.

The chain joins TRBV9 to TRBJ1-3; D possibly corresponds to TRBD1 (6 bases). The CDR3 loop spans 15 amino acids. V lost 0 bases, J lost 2 bases, and 9 bases lay in between. The germline gives CDR1 SGDLS, CDR2 YYNGEE. In nucleotides, the CDR3 is TGTGCCAGCAGCGTAGATTCAGGGGCTGGAAACACCATATATTTT. Translating it yields CASSVDSGAGNTIYF.